Sequencing of this T cell receptor beta chain was carried out in a study of shared clonotypes between healthy human individuals. Study outcomes and limitations: Roughly 5% of naive CD4 clonotypes were common to a handful of donors. Limited genetic and exposure-history diversity came from having few donors.

Genomic DNA of each subset was evenly split across several immunoSEQ plates. The authors loaded 200 ng DNA, about 30,000 T cell genomes, into sorted-subset replicate PCRs. Clones were sequenced by immunoSEQ multiplex PCR, and TCRdb holds only the in-frame ones, with some missing. Here the sample spans over a million clones, 75% being singletons. As to this clone: No antigen is known for it.

CDR3 size: 12 residues. CDR1 GTSNPN and CDR2 SVGIG come from the germline V gene (reference sequence). J was trimmed by 6 bases and V by 1 base; bases with no gene match: 2. The receptor comes from a man aged 18 to 29 in good health. Input material: memory CD4+ T cells sorted from blood. The subset denotes: CD45RA-negative fraction. The genes are TRBV30 and TRBJ2-7; 8 bases are a match to TRBD2. CDR3 region: CAWSGTSREQYF. The DNA for the CDR3 is TGTGCCTGGAGTGGGACTAGCCGCGAGCAGTACTTC. Together with reference TRBV30 and TRBJ2-7, the CDR3 gives the full variable domain: SQTIHQWPATLVQPVGSPLSLECTVEGTSNPNLYWYRQAAGRGLQLLFYSVGIGQISSEVPQNLSASRPQDRQFILSSKKLLLSDSGFYLCAWSGTSREQYFGPGTRLTVT.